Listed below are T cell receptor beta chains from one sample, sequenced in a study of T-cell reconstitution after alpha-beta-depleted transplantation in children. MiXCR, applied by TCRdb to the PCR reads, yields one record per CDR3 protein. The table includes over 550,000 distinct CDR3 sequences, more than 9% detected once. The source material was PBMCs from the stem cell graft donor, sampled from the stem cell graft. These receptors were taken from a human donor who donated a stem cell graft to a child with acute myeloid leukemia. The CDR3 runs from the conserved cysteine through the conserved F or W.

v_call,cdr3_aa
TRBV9,CASSVASGTYEQYF
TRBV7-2,CASSLKRVYNEQFF
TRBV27,CASSLWGEGPINEQFF
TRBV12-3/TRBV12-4,CAVKGQGSYEQYF
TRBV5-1,CASSFYGQSLGKLFF
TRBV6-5,CASSYFGQASYEQYF
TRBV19,CASSVGTSVDTQYF
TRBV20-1,CSARVSWQEQFF
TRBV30,CAWTDSPYEQYF
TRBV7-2,CASSLGGQLSSYEQYF
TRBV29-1,CSVLPGPDEQYF
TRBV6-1,CASSDRAVGEQYF
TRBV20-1,CSNGQELKPQHF
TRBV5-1,CASGRGRTTGELFF
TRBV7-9,CASSLEGRSHSPLHF
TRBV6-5,CASSYSDRAKNIQYF
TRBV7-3,CASSLSSVGTEAFF
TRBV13,CASSPSGAGANVLTF
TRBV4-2,CASSQDPTAGVETQYF
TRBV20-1,CSAADAGRNTGELFF
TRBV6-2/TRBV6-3,CASSRRGWGRNSPLHF
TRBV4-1,CASSLTGLQETQYF
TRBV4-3,CASSQEAAGKETQYF
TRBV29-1,CSVLNRGLSTDTQYF
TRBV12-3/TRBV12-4,CASRLAGGGSDTQYF
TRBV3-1,CASSQAGGFDTEAFF
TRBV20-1,CSASYGLAGVNEQFF
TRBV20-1,CSASPGGGQETQYF
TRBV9,CASSVEGLGISEQYF
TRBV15,CATSRVVGRSNNEQFF
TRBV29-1,CSASGGDTEAFF
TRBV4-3,CASSRTGGSLDSGNTIYF
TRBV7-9,CASSLEGGPNEKLFF
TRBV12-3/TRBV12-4,CASSSRVGAEAFF
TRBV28,CASSFQRTSWEQYF
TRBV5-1,CASSFEPIPSYEQYF
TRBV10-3,CAIGTSGNNEQFF
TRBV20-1,CSAVVGGAKNIQYF
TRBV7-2,CASSQQTGAYEQYF
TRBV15,CATSGGTGIIYGYTF
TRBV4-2,CASSQVELGRTHEQFF
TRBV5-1,CASSLLRQGGYF
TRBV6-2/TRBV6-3,CASTQPPTDYTGELFF
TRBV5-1,CASSSSSSGGYNEQFF
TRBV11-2,CASTGEQPLTDTQYF
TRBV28,CASSPQGEKQYF
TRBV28,CASSLLARREQYF
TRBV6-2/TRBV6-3,CASSYGPIRTSYEQYF